The TCR beta chain described here comes from a study of cytomegalovirus exposure and HLA in healthy donors. V was pared by 4 bases and J by 6 bases, with 10 bases of the junction left unmatched. CDR1 and CDR2 (germline): LGHNA, YSLEER. CDR3 size: 15 residues. In regard to this clone: Its antigen is unidentified.

Sequencing was performed with immunoSEQ multiplex PCR; in TCRdb, only in-frame clones are kept and a portion is missing. The data contain 150,000 to 200,000 clones, roughly 84% of them seen just once; the ten biggest clones take up 6% to 9%. Study results and caveats: According to a subsequent analysis, TCR clusters identified in the first cohort showed a tendency to co-occur across the 120 validation repertoires.

This clonotype was sampled from a man between 18 and 29 years old in good health and CMV-seropositive. The chain is built from TRBV4-3 and TRBJ2-7; 9 bases align to TRBD2. The sequencing sample was made of PBMCs. Written as DNA, the CDR3 is TGCGCCAGCAGCCTAGTAGCGGGAGCGGGGGGCGAGCAGTACTTC. As protein: CASSLVAGAGGEQYF.